Shown below are 14 T cell receptor beta chains from a single sample sequenced in a study of cytomegalovirus exposure and HLA in healthy donors. PCR was performed using 60 Vbeta and 13 Jbeta primers. Data came from immunoSEQ multiplex PCR; TCRdb stores just in-frame clones and leaves some out. The sample carries under 200,000 clones, 80% recorded once. The sequenced sample consisted of PBMCs. The source of these receptors is a man in his forties or fifties in good health and CMV-seronegative.

The chain links TRBV7-9 to TRBJ1-4; tentatively, D is TRBD1 (6 bases). CDR3 length: 14 residues. V was shortened by 3 bases and J by 8 bases, with 13 bases between the two germline ends. CDR1 and CDR2 (germline): SEHNR, FQNEAQ (reference sequence). The CDR3 sequence: CASSFAGAREKLFF. In DNA, the CDR3 is TGTGCCAGCAGCTTCGCAGGGGCGCGGGAAAAACTGTTTTTT.

V usage is TRBV5-6 and J usage is TRBJ1-2; 9 positions match TRBD1. The V segment lost 3 bases and the J segment 7 bases; nucleotides outside the gene matches: 4. The CDR3 runs 13 residues. Germline CDR1 reads SGHDT; CDR2 reads YYEEEE. Here the CDR3 reads CASSYGQGSGYTF. For the CDR3, the DNA is TGTGCCAGCAGCTACGGACAGGGGTCTGGCTACACCTTC.

This chain uses TRBV13 with TRBJ2-3; 7 nucleotides align to TRBD1. V lost 5 bases to trimming and J lost 2 bases; unmatched junction nucleotides: 7. CDR1 is PRHDT, CDR2 FYEKMQ, per germline (reference sequence). This CDR3 has 15 residues. The CDR3 region is CASSELGGFTDTQYF. CDR3 nucleotides: TGTGCCAGCAGCGAATTAGGGGGCTTCACAGATACGCAGTATTTT. The entire variable domain, with the rest obtained from reference TRBV13 and TRBJ2-3, is as follows: AAGVIQSPRHLIKEKRETATLKCYPIPRHDTVYWYQQGPGQDPQFLISFYEKMQSDKGSIPDRFSAQQFSDYHSELNMSSLELGDSALYFCASSELGGFTDTQYFGPGTRLTVL.

The V call is TRBV19, the J call TRBJ2-5, with 8 bases aligning to TRBD2. Germline CDR1 LNHDA, CDR2 SQIVND (reference sequence). V was pared by 7 bases and J by 1 base, with 5 bases of the junction left unmatched. The CDR3 extends over 14 amino acids. The CDR3 region has the DNA TGTGCCAGTAACGACGGGGGGGGCCAAGAGACCCAGTACTTC. Its translation is CASNDGGGQETQYF.

The chain couples TRBV9 to TRBJ2-5, with 13 bases that match TRBD2. Per the germline V gene, CDR1 is SGDLS and CDR2 is YYNGEE. After removal of 1 base from V and 5 bases from J, the junction contained 5 bases not matched to a gene. This CDR3 comprises 16 residues. CDR3 in DNA: TGTGCCAGCAGCGTAACTAGCGGGGGGGTTGGTGAGACCCAGTACTTC. Residues: CASSVTSGGVGETQYF.

The DNA for the CDR3 is TGTGCCAGCAGGTTGGGACAGGGGGCGTTCAATGAGCAGTTCTTC. It specifies CASRLGQGAFNEQFF. The chain links TRBV2 to TRBJ2-1, with 12 bases lining up with TRBD1. Germline V lookup: CDR1 SNHLY, CDR2 FYNNEI. Trimming removed 6 bases from V and 6 bases from J; junction bases left unmatched: 6. The CDR3 loop spans 15 amino acids.

The CDR3 DNA follows: TGTGCCAGCAGTTACGAGACTAGCGGGAGGGTGTTCTTC. Protein sequence: CASSYETSGRVFF. The gene calls are TRBV6-6 and TRBJ2-1; TRBD2 matches 14 bases. CDR3 length: 13 residues. The germline CDR1 and CDR2 sequences are MNHNY and SVGAGI (reference sequence). V gave up 2 bases and J gave up 15 bases; unmatched junction bases: 3.

The V gene is TRBV30, the J gene TRBJ2-1; possible D gene TRBD2, 6 bases. The germline V gene encodes CDR1 GTSNPN and CDR2 SVGIG (reference sequence). This CDR3 has 16 amino acids. The V gene lost 6 bases and the J gene lost 0 bases, with 18 bases spanning the gap. For the CDR3, the DNA is TGTGCCTGTTCCAAAATAGCGGCCAGCTCCTACAATGAGCAGTTCTTC. Translation: CACSKIAASSYNEQFF.

The gene calls are TRBV9 and TRBJ1-1; D is perhaps TRBD1 (5 bases). Germline V CDR1 and CDR2: SGDLS, YYNGEE. The CDR3 loop spans 14 amino acids. The V end was cut by 3 bases, the J end by 6 bases, with 15 bases between. The CDR3 region has the DNA TGTGCCAGCAGCGCCAACCCTTCGGGGGCTGAAGCTTTCTTT. Its translation is CASSANPSGAEAFF.

This chain links TRBV7-7 with TRBJ2-7, with TRBD2 as a possible D gene (5 bases). V was pared by 6 bases and J by 6 bases, with 15 bases between. The CDR3 covers 13 residues. CDR1 SSHAT and CDR2 FNYEAQ come from the germline V gene (reference sequence). The CDR3 nucleotides are TGTGCCAGCAGTCCCGGGAAGGGAATCGAGCAGTACTTC. Amino acids: CASSPGKGIEQYF.

The chain has TRBV27 and TRBJ2-5, with 11 bases matching TRBD2. The germline V gene encodes CDR1 MNHEY and CDR2 SMNVEV (reference sequence). J gave up 7 bases and V 4 bases, and 5 bases lay outside the gene matches. The CDR3 totals 14 residues. CDR3 loop: CASSWTSGPGTQYF. The CDR3 region has the DNA TGTGCCAGCAGTTGGACTAGCGGGCCAGGGACCCAGTACTTC.

The chain carries TRBV6-5 and TRBJ1-6; a weak D match, TRBD1 (6 bases). CDR1 is MNHEY and CDR2 is SVGAGI in the germline V gene. The ends were cut back, 6 bases at V and 10 bases at J, with 19 bases in the middle. The CDR3 runs 15 residues. The CDR3 coding sequence is TGTGCCAGCAGCTCCGGGGGGCTTGGAAGGTCACCCCTCCACTTT. This gives the protein CASSSGGLGRSPLHF.

This clone was counted only a few times. This chain connects TRBV16 to TRBJ1-5, with D hard to call. CDR1 is KGHSY, CDR2 FQNENV, per germline. This CDR3 has 15 residues. Trimming stripped 5 bases from V and 0 bases from J, with 11 bases between. The CDR3 loop is CASSEAGFSNQPQHF. The CDR3 DNA reads as TGTGCCAGCAGCGAAGCGGGTTTTAGCAATCAGCCCCAGCATTTT.

This chain links TRBV7-2 with TRBJ1-2; D gene ambiguous. The CDR3 sequence is 13 residues long. Trimming stripped 6 bases from V and 2 bases from J, with 10 bases between. Germline CDR1 SGHTA, CDR2 FQGNSA. CDR3 protein: CASSRDRNYGYTF. CDR3 in DNA: TGTGCCAGCAGTCGGGATAGAAACTATGGCTACACCTTC.